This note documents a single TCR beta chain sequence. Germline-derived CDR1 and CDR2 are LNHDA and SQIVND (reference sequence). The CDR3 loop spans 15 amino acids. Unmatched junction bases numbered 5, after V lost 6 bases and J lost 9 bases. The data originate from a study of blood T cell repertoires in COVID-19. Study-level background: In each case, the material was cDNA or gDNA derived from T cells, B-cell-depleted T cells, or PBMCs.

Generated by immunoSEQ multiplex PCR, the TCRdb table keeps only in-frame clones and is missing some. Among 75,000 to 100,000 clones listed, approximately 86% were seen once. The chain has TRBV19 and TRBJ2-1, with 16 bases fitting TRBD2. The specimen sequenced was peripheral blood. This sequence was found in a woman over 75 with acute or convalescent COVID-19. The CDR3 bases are TGTGCCAGTAGGGGACTAGCGGGGGGGCCGGGTGAGCAGTTCTTC. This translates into CASRGLAGGPGEQFF.